The next 5 T cell receptor beta chains were all read from a single sample in a study of identical twins. TCRdb passed the 5' RACE reads through MiXCR, listing each CDR3 protein once. The table has under 350,000 distinct CDR3 sequences, less than 9.5% seen once. These data are also associated with another study on yellow fever vaccine responses in identical twins.

Sequenced input: CD8+ T cells sorted from blood. The source is a woman under 30 in good health.

This clonotype was counted ten times or more. The rearrangement uses TRBV27 and TRBJ2-1, with 9 bases identical to TRBD2. Germline-derived CDR1 and CDR2 are MNHEY and SMNVEV (reference sequence). Trimming cost V 3 bases and J 8 bases; bases outside gene matches: 5. The CDR3 is made up of 14 amino acids. The CDR3 region has the DNA TGTGCCAGCAGTTTTAAAGCGGGAGGCTATGAGCAGTTCTTC. Its translation: CASSFKAGGYEQFF.

The table lists this clonotype with many counts. A read error may account for a junction end that differs from germline. The V call is TRBV7-4, the J call TRBJ2-1; the match to TRBD2 covers 9 bases. The CDR3 is 14 residues long. CDR1 SGHVT and CDR2 SQSDAQ come from the germline V gene. CDR3 in amino acids: CASSLGAFSGSDVF. CDR3 DNA sequence: TGTGCCAGCAGCTTAGGAGCCTTTAGCGGGAGTGATGTCTTC.

V is TRBV2 and J is TRBJ1-1; the D gene is possibly TRBD1 (6 bases). The CDR3 loop spans 11 amino acids. The V gene lost 6 bases and the J gene lost 8 bases, with 10 bases spanning the gap. Germline-derived CDR1 and CDR2 are SNHLY and FYNNEI. CDR3 protein: CASRYDREAFF. For the CDR3, the DNA is TGTGCCAGCAGATACGACAGGGAAGCTTTCTTT.

The V gene is TRBV13, the J gene TRBJ2-3; a possible D gene is TRBD1 (7 bases). This CDR3 is 16 amino acids long. The ends were cut back, 5 bases at V and 4 bases at J, with 19 bases in the middle. Germline loops: CDR1 PRHDT, CDR2 FYEKMQ (reference sequence). The CDR3 bases are TGTGCCAGCAGCAGCCGGAGGGACAGCTTGGCAGATACGCAGTATTTT. Its protein product is CASSSRRDSLADTQYF.

CDR3 loop: CASSASGRGPYNEQFF. CDR3 DNA sequence: TGCGCCAGCAGCGCGTCCGGGCGAGGCCCCTACAATGAGCAGTTCTTC. The V gene is TRBV4-3, the J gene TRBJ2-1; D gene unclear. Germline V lookup: CDR1 LGHNA, CDR2 YSLEER. The germline V and J ends were trimmed by 5 bases and 2 bases, with 16 bases remaining between them. The CDR3 is 16 residues long.